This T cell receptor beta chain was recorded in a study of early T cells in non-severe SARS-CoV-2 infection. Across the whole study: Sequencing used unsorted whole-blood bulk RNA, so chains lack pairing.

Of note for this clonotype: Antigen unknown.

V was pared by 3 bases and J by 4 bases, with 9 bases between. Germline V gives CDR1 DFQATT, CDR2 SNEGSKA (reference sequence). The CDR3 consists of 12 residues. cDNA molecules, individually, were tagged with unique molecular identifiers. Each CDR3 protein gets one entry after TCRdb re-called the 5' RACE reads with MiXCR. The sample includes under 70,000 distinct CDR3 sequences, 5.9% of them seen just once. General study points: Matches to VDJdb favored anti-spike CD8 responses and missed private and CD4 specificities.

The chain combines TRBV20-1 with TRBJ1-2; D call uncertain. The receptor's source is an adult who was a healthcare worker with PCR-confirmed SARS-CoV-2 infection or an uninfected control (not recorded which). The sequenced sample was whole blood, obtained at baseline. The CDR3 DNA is TGCAGTGCTAGCGAGACTGGCTATGGCTACACCTTC. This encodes CSASETGYGYTF.